These 23 T cell receptor beta chains originate from one sample sequenced in a study of T cell responses to AZD1222 COVID-19 vaccine. The method was immunoSEQ multiplex PCR; TCRdb's version includes in-frame clones alone and lacks a portion of them. The sample includes 100,000 to 150,000 clones, around 92% of them seen just once. The sample consisted of peripheral blood, taken on day 0 of AZD1222 vaccination. These receptors all come from an adult in good health.

The chain uses TRBV19 and TRBJ2-3; D gene unclear. Trimming left V 8 bases short and J 1 base short, with 13 bases between. The germline V gene has CDR1 LNHDA and CDR2 SQIVND (reference sequence). The CDR3 is 14 amino acids. CDR3 loop: CASVNREGTDTQYF. In DNA, the CDR3 is TGTGCCAGTGTAAACAGAGAGGGCACAGATACGCAGTATTTT.

The sample holds one count of this clone. The CDR3 region is CATSQGVNEKLFF. The CDR3 nucleotides read TGTGCCACCTCACAGGGGGTTAATGAAAAACTGTTTTTT. This chain joins TRBV28 and TRBJ1-4; 8 bases are a match to TRBD1. The trim removed 10 bases at V and 4 bases at J, leaving 5 bases unmatched. The CDR3 sequence is 13 residues long. Germline V gene sequence: CDR1 MDHEN, CDR2 SYDVKM.

The V gene is TRBV19, the J gene TRBJ2-3, with a possible D match to TRBD1 (5 bases). With 7 bases removed from V and 5 bases from J, the gap between germline ends came to 13 bases. Germline CDR1 reads LNHDA; CDR2 reads SQIVND (reference sequence). The CDR3 has 13 residues. For the CDR3, the DNA is TGTGCCAGTATGGGGCCTACGCGAGATACGCAGTATTTT. This translates into CASMGPTRDTQYF.

The rearrangement joins TRBV6-8 to TRBJ2-5; D not resolved. V was trimmed by 5 bases and J by 3 bases, leaving 4 bases between them. The CDR3 has 11 amino acids. Germline V gene data show CDR1 as MNHGY and CDR2 as SAAAGT. The CDR3 DNA reads TGTGCCAGCAGTCAAAAAGAGACCCAGTACTTC. Its translation: CASSQKETQYF.

This chain uses TRBV5-1 with TRBJ2-1; tentative D call: TRBD1 (5 bases). The CDR3 covers 15 residues. Deletions cut 0 bases from V and 10 bases from J, with 17 bases between. Germline CDR1 reads SGHRS; CDR2 reads YFSETQ. The CDR3 sequence: CASSLVMQGIREQFF. The CDR3 DNA is TGCGCCAGCAGCTTGGTTATGCAGGGAATAAGGGAGCAGTTCTTC.

CDR3 nucleotides: TGTGCCAGCAGTTATCTTTCAGGGGTAAGCAATCAGCCCCAGCATTTT. Translation gives CASSYLSGVSNQPQHF. The chain couples TRBV6-6 to TRBJ1-5; D is possibly TRBD1 (6 bases). Germline V gene data show CDR1 as MNHNY and CDR2 as SVGAGI (reference sequence). The CDR3 spans 16 residues. Trimming removed 3 bases at V and 1 base at J, with 13 bases between.

The chain has TRBV11-1 and TRBJ1-1; D is undetermined. This CDR3 contains 14 residues. Germline V gene sequence: CDR1 SGHAT, CDR2 FQDESV (reference sequence). V lost 5 bases and J lost 0, with 10 bases in between. Here the CDR3 reads CASSQDVMNTEAFF. CDR3 coding DNA: TGTGCCAGCAGCCAGGACGTTATGAACACTGAAGCTTTCTTT.

This chain joins TRBV5-1 and TRBJ2-5; D gene unclear. The ends were cut back, 6 bases at V and 1 base at J, with 4 bases in the middle. The CDR3 sequence is 11 residues long. Germline lookup yields CDR1 SGHRS and CDR2 YFSETQ. This chain's CDR3 is CASMAQETQYF. Written as DNA, the CDR3 is TGCGCCAGCATGGCCCAAGAGACCCAGTACTTC.

The chain uses TRBV24-1 and TRBJ2-7; 10 bases align to TRBD1. Trimming cost V 6 bases and J 7 bases; bases outside gene matches: 11. The germline V gene has CDR1 KGHDR and CDR2 SFDVKD. The CDR3 is made up of 15 amino acids. The CDR3 DNA follows: TGTGCCACCAGTCAGCAGACAGGGGGCCAGGAGGAGCAGTACTTC. Its protein is CATSQQTGGQEEQYF.

The chain links TRBV9 to TRBJ2-1; TRBD1 might be the D (5 bases). Germline V lookup: CDR1 SGDLS, CDR2 YYNGEE. This CDR3 has 12 residues. Trimming stripped 3 bases from V and 6 bases from J, with 7 bases between. The CDR3: CASSDQGNEQFF. The CDR3 DNA is TGTGCCAGCAGCGATCAGGGCAATGAGCAGTTCTTC.

The chain links TRBV6-1 to TRBJ1-6; tentatively, D is TRBD1 (5 bases). This CDR3 region has 15 residues. Germline assignment: CDR1 MNHNS and CDR2 SASEGT. V was clipped by 2 bases and J by 6 bases, with 11 bases between them. CDR3 nucleotide sequence: TGTGCCAGCAGTGAATCGGAGGGGACTAATTCACCCCTCCACTTT. As protein: CASSESEGTNSPLHF.

DNA for the CDR3: TGTGCCAGCTCACCACCTACCGGGAGGCAGTATTTT. The encoded protein is CASSPPTGRQYF. The chain combines TRBV18 with TRBJ2-3, with D possibly TRBD2 on 6 matching bases. Per germline, CDR1 KGHSH and CDR2 LQKENI. The CDR3 spans 12 residues. Trimming shortened V by 0 bases and J by 11 bases, and 9 bases separated the two germline ends.

This clone was seen only a few times. V usage is TRBV5-1 and J usage is TRBJ2-7; 10 bases align to TRBD1. There are 16 residues in the CDR3. CDR1 SGHRS and CDR2 YFSETQ come from the germline V gene. After removal of 0 bases from V and 5 bases from J, the junction contained 8 bases not matched to a gene. The chain's CDR3 is CASSLGIGTGVHEQYF. In DNA, the CDR3 is TGCGCCAGCAGCTTGGGAATAGGGACAGGGGTTCACGAGCAGTACTTC.

This chain joins TRBV6-5 and TRBJ1-6; 8 nucleotides line up with TRBD1. This CDR3 has 15 residues. CDR1 is MNHEY, CDR2 SVGAGI, per germline. V trimming: 6 bases; J trimming: 8 bases; junction bases outside the gene matches: 9. The CDR3, as DNA: TGTGCCAGCAGGGGGACAGGCCGTACCTATTCACCCCTCCACTTT. The encoded protein is CASRGTGRTYSPLHF.

This clone is a singleton in its sample. This chain joins TRBV6-6 and TRBJ2-1; D ambiguous. CDR1 and CDR2 (germline): MNHNY, SVGAGI (reference sequence). There are 16 residues in the CDR3. V gave up 4 bases and J gave up 15 bases, with 28 bases separating them. CDR3 bases: TGTGCCAGCAGTTCCCCACCGGGTCAATATCTTGGTAGTCTGTTCTTC. Residues: CASSSPPGQYLGSLFF.

The chain is built from TRBV18 and TRBJ2-5, with TRBD2 as a possible D gene (5 bases). Germline CDR1 reads KGHSH; CDR2 reads LQKENI. The CDR3 totals 13 residues. V gave up 3 bases and J gave up 4 bases, with 9 bases separating them. Here the CDR3 DNA reads TGTGCCAGCTCACCGGGAGTCGGAGAGACCCAGTACTTC. It yields the protein CASSPGVGETQYF. Full variable domain (rest looked up from reference TRBV18 and TRBJ2-5): NAGVMQNPRHLVRRRGQEARLRCSPMKGHSHVYWYRQLPEEGLKFMVYLQKENIIDESGMPKERFSAEFPKEGPSILRIQQVVRGDSAAYFCASSPGVGETQYFGPGTRLLVL.

The gene calls are TRBV7-8 and TRBJ2-3, with TRBD2 identical over 8 bases. V lost 5 bases to trimming and J lost 7 bases; unmatched junction nucleotides: 14. Per the germline V gene, CDR1 is SGHVS and CDR2 is FQNEAQ. The CDR3 has 16 residues. CDR3 sequence: CASSPEGRLAGNTQYF. The CDR3 nucleotides are TGTGCCAGCAGCCCCGAGGGGCGGCTAGCGGGTAATACGCAGTATTTT.

The rearrangement uses TRBV6-4 and TRBJ2-1, with D hard to call. The CDR3 totals 15 residues. Germline CDR1 and CDR2: MRHNA and SNTAGT. The V and J ends lost 3 bases and 0 bases respectively, with 9 bases between them. The CDR3 DNA sequence: TGTGCCAGCAGTGATACGGATTCCTCCTACAATGAGCAGTTCTTC. Its protein product is CASSDTDSSYNEQFF.

J is TRBJ1-2 and V is TRBV7-9; D possibly corresponds to TRBD1 (5 bases). The CDR3 extends over 18 amino acids. The germline gives CDR1 SEHNR, CDR2 FQNEAQ (reference sequence). The V and J ends lost 5 bases and 7 bases respectively, with 29 bases between them. The CDR3 sequence is CASSPRRDGLRPTSGYTF. DNA of the CDR3: TGTGCCAGCAGCCCGAGAAGGGACGGCCTTCGTCCTACGAGTGGCTACACCTTC.

The chain has TRBV6-1 and TRBJ2-7, with D perhaps TRBD1 (6 bases). The CDR3 covers 15 residues. Germline V gene data show CDR1 as MNHNS and CDR2 as SASEGT. Trimming removed 2 bases from V and 2 bases from J, with 13 bases in between. This CDR3 reads CASSERRGGTYEQYF. The CDR3 nucleotides are TGTGCCAGCAGTGAACGGAGAGGGGGAACCTACGAGCAGTACTTC.

V is TRBV5-5 and J is TRBJ2-3; 7 bases agree with TRBD1. Trimming removed 4 bases from V and 5 bases from J; junction bases left unmatched: 7. The germline gives CDR1 SGHKS, CDR2 YYEKEE (reference sequence). CDR3 length equals 14 residues. CDR3 in amino acids: CASSTGQSKDTQYF. The CDR3 DNA reads TGTGCCAGCAGCACGGGACAGTCCAAAGATACGCAGTATTTT.

The chain recombines TRBV4-1 with TRBJ1-5; 7 positions agree with TRBD1. Germline V CDR1 and CDR2: MGHRA, YSYEKL. The CDR3 sequence is 15 residues long. With V trimmed by 1 base and J by 5 bases, 5 bases remained unmatched. The CDR3 DNA reads TGCGCCAGCAGCCAAGCTCCAGGGGGATATCAGCCCCAGCATTTT. Its translation: CASSQAPGGYQPQHF.

This chain uses TRBV5-1 with TRBJ1-4, with TRBD1 matching over 8 bases. V was pared by 1 base and J by 14 bases, with 13 bases of the junction left unmatched. The V gene's germline CDR1 is SGHRS and CDR2 YFSETQ. The CDR3 has 15 amino acids. CDR3 sequence (DNA): TGCGCCAGCAGCTTGTTGGGGGGACAGGTGGAGCCGCTGTTTTTT. Translated, it gives CASSLLGGQVEPLFF.